The 22 T cell receptor beta chains below were found in one sample sequenced in a study of beta chain features in type 1 diabetes. Sequencing targeted expressed TCRB transcripts, as all isolated RNA had been reverse transcribed. TCRdb's table, derived via immunoSEQ multiplex PCR, lists solely in-frame clones and lacks some. The profile shows about 150,000 clones, less than 9.5% of them singletons. The sample was central memory CD4+ T cells from blood. These TCRs come from a woman under 30 in good health.

This clone has more than one count but fewer than ten. This chain joins TRBV5-4 and TRBJ1-5; no clear D gene. V shed 2 bases and J shed 5 bases, with 5 bases lying between them. Looked up from germline, CDR1 is SGHNT and CDR2 is YYREEE (reference sequence). This CDR3 is 12 amino acids long. CDR3 residues: CASSFADQPQHF. CDR3 nucleotides: TGTGCCAGCAGCTTTGCAGATCAGCCCCAGCATTTT.

The chain has TRBV29-1 and TRBJ2-6; a possible D gene is TRBD2 (6 bases). Per the germline V gene, CDR1 is SQVTM and CDR2 is ANQGSEA. With 4 bases removed from V and 3 bases from J, the gap between germline ends came to 10 bases. The CDR3 is 14 residues long. CDR3 in amino acids: CSVVEGNGANVLTF. CDR3 DNA sequence: TGCAGCGTTGTGGAGGGAAATGGGGCCAACGTCCTGACTTTC.

The gene calls are TRBV27 and TRBJ1-2, with 9 bases that match TRBD1. The J segment lost 7 bases and the V segment lost 6 bases, leaving 3 bases of the junction unmatched. The length of the CDR3 is 12 residues. In germline, CDR1 is MNHEY, CDR2 SMNVEV (reference sequence). CDR3 coding DNA: TGTGCCAGCAGGACAGGGGGTAGTGGCTACACCTTC. Translation gives CASRTGGSGYTF.

This clone was seen a handful of times. The rearrangement links TRBV6-1 to TRBJ2-7; 8 nucleotides match TRBD2. The CDR3 runs to 14 residues. The germline gives CDR1 MNHNS, CDR2 SASEGT. Unmatched junction bases numbered 12, after V lost 7 bases and J lost 7 bases. The CDR3 DNA sequence: TGTGCCAGCACGGGTATGGCGGGAGGAAGAGAGCAGTACTTC. Translated, it gives CASTGMAGGREQYF.

The chain uses TRBV5-6 and TRBJ1-2; D unresolved. Per germline, CDR1 SGHDT and CDR2 YYEEEE. CDR3 length: 14 amino acids. The germline V and J ends were trimmed by 0 bases and 6 bases, with 12 bases remaining between them. The CDR3 reads CASSLVIGGHGYTF. Here the CDR3 DNA reads TGTGCCAGCAGCTTGGTTATCGGAGGTCATGGCTACACCTTC.

This chain joins TRBV5-6 and TRBJ1-2; tentatively, D is TRBD1 (5 bases). Germline V CDR1 and CDR2: SGHDT, YYEEEE. There are 14 residues in the CDR3. V shed 4 bases and J shed 2 bases, with 12 bases lying between them. The CDR3 loop reads CASSPDRANYGYTF. The CDR3 DNA reads TGTGCCAGCAGCCCAGACAGAGCGAACTATGGCTACACCTTC.

The V gene is TRBV5-4, the J gene TRBJ1-4; 7 positions agree with TRBD1. There are 15 residues in the CDR3. Germline V gene lookup returns CDR1 SGHNT and CDR2 YYREEE (reference sequence). After removal of 3 bases from V and 5 bases from J, the junction contained 7 bases not matched to a gene. The CDR3 region is CASSSSGGANEKLFF. The CDR3 bases are TGTGCCAGCAGCTCTTCAGGGGGAGCCAATGAAAAACTGTTTTTT.

This clone occurred a few times. The chain has TRBV5-1 and TRBJ2-5; a possible D gene is TRBD1 (6 bases). Germline V gives CDR1 SGHRS, CDR2 YFSETQ. Trimming left V 0 bases short and J 7 bases short, with 10 bases between. This CDR3 comprises 13 residues. CDR3 DNA sequence: TGCGCCAGCAGCTTGGCGTCAGGGGCGACCCAGTACTTC. Translation gives CASSLASGATQYF.

This clone was counted only a few times. V is TRBV7-6 and J is TRBJ2-7; D may be TRBD1 (5 bases). V was trimmed by 3 bases and J by 7 bases, leaving 22 bases between them. This CDR3 is built from 16 residues. Germline CDR1 reads SGHVS; CDR2 reads FNYEAQ. CDR3 sequence (DNA): TGTGCCAGCAGCTTCTTAGAAAGGTCCCAGGGTGGGGAGCAGTACTTC. It codes for CASSFLERSQGGEQYF.

The chain links TRBV18 to TRBJ2-1; 14 bases map to TRBD2. Germline V gene lookup returns CDR1 KGHSH and CDR2 LQKENI. The CDR3 consists of 18 residues. The ends lost 3 bases at V and 9 bases at J; junction bases unmatched: 13. The CDR3 DNA is TGTGCCAGCTCACCGGGCCGGGTCGGGACTAGCGGGGGCGGTGAGCAGTTCTTC. Amino acids: CASSPGRVGTSGGGEQFF.

This clone has more than one count but fewer than ten. This chain uses TRBV2 with TRBJ1-1, with TRBD1 matching 8 bases. Unmatched junction bases numbered 1, after V lost 4 bases and J lost 3 bases. The CDR3 length is 13 residues. The V gene's germline CDR1 is SNHLY and CDR2 FYNNEI. The chain's CDR3 is CASSGQGYTEAFF. Written as DNA, the CDR3 is TGTGCCAGCAGTGGACAGGGGTACACTGAAGCTTTCTTT.

This chain connects TRBV7-9 to TRBJ2-1; TRBD2 matches at 12 bases. Germline lookup yields CDR1 SEHNR and CDR2 FQNEAQ (reference sequence). This CDR3 is 14 amino acids long. With V trimmed by 4 bases and J by 6 bases, 1 base remained unmatched. CDR3 nucleotides: TGTGCCAGCAGCTCGACTAGCGGGGGCAATGAGCAGTTCTTC. Protein: CASSSTSGGNEQFF. Variable domain in full (rest from reference TRBV7-9 and TRBJ2-1): DTGVSQNPRHKITKRGQNVTFRCDPISEHNRLYWYRQTLGQGPEFLTYFQNEAQLEKSRLLSDRFSAERPKGSFSTLEIQRTEQGDSAMYLCASSSTSGGNEQFFGPGTRLTVL.

This clone was counted only a few times. This chain connects TRBV2 to TRBJ1-6; TRBD1 agrees at 7 bases. CDR3 length: 16 amino acids. V was pared by 6 bases and J by 0 bases, with 5 bases of the junction left unmatched. Germline V gene sequence: CDR1 SNHLY, CDR2 FYNNEI. Written as DNA, the CDR3 is TGTGCCAGCAGAGGACAGGCGAGCTCCTATAATTCACCCCTCCACTTT. It yields the protein CASRGQASSYNSPLHF.

V is TRBV4-3 and J is TRBJ1-2, with 7 bases lining up with TRBD1. This CDR3 comprises 17 residues. Trimming cost V 1 base and J 0 bases; bases outside gene matches: 8. Germline V lookup: CDR1 LGHNA, CDR2 YSLEER. CDR3 sequence (DNA): TGCGCCAGCAGCCAAGCCGCGGGACAGCGATCTAACTATGGCTACACCTTC. Translating it yields CASSQAAGQRSNYGYTF.

The chain recombines TRBV23-1 with TRBJ1-1; maybe TRBD1 (5 bases). Being an ORF, TRBV23-1 has a function that is uncertain. V lost 3 bases, J lost 8 bases, and 13 bases lay in between. CDR3 size: 13 residues. CDR3 sequence reads: CASSHNQGGEAFF. The CDR3 DNA sequence: TGCGCCAGCAGTCATAATCAGGGAGGGGAAGCTTTCTTT.

A few counts support this clone. The V gene is TRBV11-2, the J gene TRBJ2-1; D ambiguous. The CDR3 has 13 residues. The ends were cut back, 5 bases at V and 9 bases at J, with 14 bases in the middle. Looked up from germline, CDR1 is SGHAT and CDR2 is FQNNGV. Here the CDR3 reads CASSPRESGEQFF. The CDR3 coding sequence is TGTGCCAGCAGCCCCCGCGAGTCGGGTGAGCAGTTCTTC. Complete variable domain (other parts from reference TRBV11-2 and TRBJ2-1): EAGVAQSPRYKIIEKRQSVAFWCNPISGHATLYWYQQILGQGPKLLIQFQNNGVVDDSQLPKDRFSAERLKGVDSTLKIQPAKLEDSAVYLCASSPRESGEQFFGPGTRLTVL.

This clone was counted only a few times. V is TRBV11-3 and J is TRBJ2-2; 7 bases are a match to TRBD1. The ends lost 4 bases at V and 2 bases at J; junction bases unmatched: 7. The CDR3 contains 16 residues. Germline V lookup: CDR1 SGHNT, CDR2 YENEEA. For the CDR3, the DNA is TGTGCCAGCAGCTCCTCCGGGACAGTTAACACCGGGGAGCTGTTTTTT. The encoded protein is CASSSSGTVNTGELFF.

The sample holds a few counts of this clone. CDR3 DNA sequence: TGTGCCAGCAGCCCCGAGCGGAGCTCCTACAATGAGCAGTTCTTC. It specifies CASSPERSSYNEQFF. The chain uses TRBV2 and TRBJ2-1, with D tentatively TRBD2 (5 bases). Germline V CDR1 and CDR2: SNHLY, FYNNEI. The germline V and J ends were trimmed by 6 bases and 0 bases, with 12 bases remaining between them. The CDR3 loop spans 15 amino acids.

Note on this clone: Different DNA sequences within this sample yield the same CDR3. The gene calls are TRBV7-2 and TRBJ2-5, with TRBD2 matching over 12 bases. CDR3 length equals 16 residues. V dropped 5 bases and J dropped 2; count of bases not matched to a gene: 6. Germline CDR1 reads SGHTA; CDR2 reads FQGNSA. The CDR3 DNA sequence: TGTGCCAGCAGCCTTGGACTAGCGGGGAATCAAGAGACCCAGTACTTC. It is translated as CASSLGLAGNQETQYF.

This chain uses TRBV27 with TRBJ2-7; no firm D call. The germline V gene has CDR1 MNHEY and CDR2 SMNVEV (reference sequence). This CDR3 has 13 amino acids. V lost 0 bases and J 6 bases, leaving 9 bases between the germline ends. As DNA, the CDR3 is TGTGCCAGCAGTTTATCTGACCGAGGCGAGCAGTACTTC. Translated: CASSLSDRGEQYF.

The chain couples TRBV5-1 to TRBJ2-1; 10 bases are shared with TRBD2. From germline, CDR1 is SGHRS and CDR2 YFSETQ. The CDR3 totals 16 residues. After removal of 0 bases from V and 3 bases from J, the junction contained 3 bases not matched to a gene. This CDR3 reads CASSLAPSGGYNEQFF. The CDR3 DNA follows: TGCGCCAGCAGCTTGGCCCCTAGCGGGGGCTACAATGAGCAGTTCTTC. The complete variable domain, with remaining parts taken from reference TRBV5-1 and TRBJ2-1, reads KAGVTQTPRYLIKTRGQQVTLSCSPISGHRSVSWYQQTPGQGLQFLFEYFSETQRNKGNFPGRFSGRQFSNSRSEMNVSTLELGDSALYLCASSLAPSGGYNEQFFGPGTRLTVL.

This clone came up many times. The V call is TRBV23-1, the J call TRBJ2-7; 7 bases align to TRBD2. TRBV23-1 is identified as an open reading frame with a role that is uncertain. The CDR3 has 12 amino acids. Trimming cost V 9 bases and J 9 bases; bases outside gene matches: 11. CDR3 in DNA: TGCGCCAGAGCGGGGAGACCGAAGCGGCAGTACTTC. As protein: CARAGRPKRQYF.